A selection of T cell receptor beta chains follows, all from one sample in a study of shared clonotypes between healthy human individuals. The method was immunoSEQ multiplex PCR; TCRdb's version includes in-frame clones alone and lacks a portion of them. The sample records approximately 500,000 clones, nearly 80% being singletons. Sequenced material: PBMCs. The receptors were sampled from a woman aged 40 to 55 in good health. Some clones in this sample may be carry-over from other donors' samples. Each CDR3 is given with its conserved first and last residue. The D gene is left open where the match is weak. Size tells how often a clone was seen (once, few, many) or the class of an expanded clone, and some rows leave it out.

abundance | d_gene | j_gene | v_gene | CDR3aa | CDR3nt
. | . | TRBJ1-3 | TRBV18 | CASSPPDGGRVTIYF | TGTGCCAGCTCACCCCCGGATGGTGGCAGGGTGACCATATATTTT
. | TRBD1 | TRBJ1-3 | TRBV5-6 | CASRLRTGSIYF | TGTGCCAGCCGACTCAGGACAGGTTCCATATATTTT
few | TRBD1 | TRBJ1-1 | TRBV11-2 | CASSLGTGVEDTEAFF | TGTGCCAGCAGCTTGGGGACAGGGGTTGAGGACACTGAAGCTTTCTTT
. | . | TRBJ1-1 | TRBV27 | CASSSRVNTEAFF | TGTGCCAGCAGTTCAAGGGTTAACACTGAAGCTTTCTTT
. | . | TRBJ1-1 | TRBV29-1 | CSVTPFDGPGTEAFF | TGCAGCGTGACGCCTTTCGACGGCCCAGGGACTGAAGCTTTCTTT
. | . | TRBJ2-7 | TRBV7-8 | CASSLVRTSPGEQYF | TGTGCCAGCAGCTTAGTCAGAACTAGCCCCGGCGAGCAGTACTTC
. | TRBD1 | TRBJ1-1 | TRBV10-3 | CAISRTGEAFF | TGTGCCATCAGTCGGACAGGGGAAGCTTTCTTT
. | . | TRBJ2-1 | TRBV15 | CATSAGMLDEQFF | TGTGCCACCAGCGCGGGTATGCTGGATGAGCAGTTCTTC
few | TRBD1 | TRBJ1-1 | TRBV30 | CAWSTGAGTEAFF | TGTGCCTGGAGTACAGGGGCTGGAACTGAAGCTTTCTTT
. | . | TRBJ2-1 | TRBV5-1 | CASSLVTGHSYNEQFF | TGCGCCAGCAGCTTGGTTACCGGACACTCCTACAATGAGCAGTTCTTC
. | TRBD2 | TRBJ2-7 | TRBV4-1 | CASSQVGGNSYEQYF | TGCGCCAGCAGCCAAGTGGGGGGGAACTCCTACGAGCAGTACTTC
. | . | TRBJ1-5 | TRBV19 | CASSGQQNQPQHF | TGTGCCAGTAGCGGACAGCAAAATCAGCCCCAGCATTTT
. | TRBD1 | TRBJ2-3 | TRBV18 | CASSPSQGRTDTQYF | TGTGCCAGCTCCCCGTCACAGGGGCGCACAGATACGCAGTATTTT
once | . | TRBJ2-7 | TRBV9 | CASSAQGTSKTPFYEQYF | TGTGCCAGCAGCGCACAAGGGACCTCCAAAACCCCTTTCTACGAGCAGTACTTC
. | . | TRBJ2-5 | TRBV19 | CASSIVSTRSVTQYF | TGTGCCAGTAGTATCGTGTCGACTAGGTCGGTGACCCAGTACTTC
. | TRBD2 | TRBJ2-5 | TRBV5-1 | CASSLLAGGQETQYF | TGCGCCAGCAGCTTGTTAGCGGGAGGCCAAGAGACCCAGTACTTC
. | . | TRBJ2-2 | TRBV18 | CASSPGGRGDTGELFF | TGTGCCAGCTCACCAGGAGGGAGAGGGGACACCGGGGAGCTGTTTTTT
. | TRBD1 | TRBJ2-3 | TRBV2 | CASSDPAGTGGFIDTQYF | TGTGCCAGCAGTGATCCGGCCGGGACAGGGGGCTTCATAGATACGCAGTATTTT